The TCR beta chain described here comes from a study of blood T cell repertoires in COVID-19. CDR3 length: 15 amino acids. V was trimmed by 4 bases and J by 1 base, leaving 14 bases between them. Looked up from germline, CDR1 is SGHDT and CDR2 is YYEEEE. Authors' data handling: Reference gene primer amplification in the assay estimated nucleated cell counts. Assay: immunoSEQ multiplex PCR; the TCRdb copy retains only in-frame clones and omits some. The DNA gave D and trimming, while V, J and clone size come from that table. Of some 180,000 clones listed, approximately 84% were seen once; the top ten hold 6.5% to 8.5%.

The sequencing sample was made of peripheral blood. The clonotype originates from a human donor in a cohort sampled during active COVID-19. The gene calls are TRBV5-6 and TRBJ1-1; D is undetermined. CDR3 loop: CASSPAGRENTEAFF. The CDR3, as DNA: TGTGCCAGCAGCCCAGCTGGACGGGAGAACACTGAAGCTTTCTTT. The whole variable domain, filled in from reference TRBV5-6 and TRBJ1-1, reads DAGVTQSPTHLIKTRGQQVTLRCSPKSGHDTVSWYQQALGQGPQFIFQYYEEEERQRGNFPDRFSGHQFPNYSSELNVNALLLGDSALYLCASSPAGRENTEAFFGQGTRLTVV.